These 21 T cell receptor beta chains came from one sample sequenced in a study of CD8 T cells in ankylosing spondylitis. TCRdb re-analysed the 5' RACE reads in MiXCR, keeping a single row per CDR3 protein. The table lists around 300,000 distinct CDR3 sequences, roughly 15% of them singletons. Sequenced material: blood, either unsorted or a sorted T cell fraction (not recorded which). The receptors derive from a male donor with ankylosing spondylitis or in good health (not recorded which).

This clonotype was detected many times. CDR3: CSARSEFSGNTYNEQFF. The CDR3 bases are TGCAGTGCTAGGTCCGAATTTAGCGGGAATACCTACAATGAGCAGTTCTTC. The chain has TRBV20-1 and TRBJ2-1; 8 bases are shared with TRBD2. Unmatched junction bases numbered 12, after V lost 3 bases and J lost 2 bases. This CDR3 has 17 residues. Germline assignment: CDR1 DFQATT and CDR2 SNEGSKA (reference sequence).

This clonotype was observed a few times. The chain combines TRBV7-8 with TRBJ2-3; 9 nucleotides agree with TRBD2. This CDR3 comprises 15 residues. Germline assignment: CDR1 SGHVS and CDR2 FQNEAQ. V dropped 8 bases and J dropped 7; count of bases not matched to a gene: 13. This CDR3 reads CASLPGAGGPYTQYF. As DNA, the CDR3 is TGTGCCAGCCTCCCCGGGGCGGGAGGGCCATATACGCAGTATTTT.

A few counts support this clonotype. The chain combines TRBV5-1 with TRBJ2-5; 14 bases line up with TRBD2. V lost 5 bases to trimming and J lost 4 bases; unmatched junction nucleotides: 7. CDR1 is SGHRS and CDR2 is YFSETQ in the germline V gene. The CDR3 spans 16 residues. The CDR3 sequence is CASRYGTSGSGETQYF. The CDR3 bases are TGCGCCAGCAGATACGGGACTAGCGGGAGTGGAGAGACCCAGTACTTC.

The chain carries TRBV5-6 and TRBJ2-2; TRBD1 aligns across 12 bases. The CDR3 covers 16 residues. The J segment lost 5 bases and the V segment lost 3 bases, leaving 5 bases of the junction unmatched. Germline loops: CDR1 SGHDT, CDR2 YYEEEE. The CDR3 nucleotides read TGTGCCAGCAGCTCCCGGGACAGGGGGCGTACCGGGGAGCTGTTTTTT. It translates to CASSSRDRGRTGELFF.

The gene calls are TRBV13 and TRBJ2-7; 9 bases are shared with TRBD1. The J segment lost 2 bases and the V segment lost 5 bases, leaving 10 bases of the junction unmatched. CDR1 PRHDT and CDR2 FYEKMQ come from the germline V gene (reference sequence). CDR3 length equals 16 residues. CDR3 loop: CASSNLDRGGPYEQYF. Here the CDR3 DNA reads TGTGCCAGCAGCAACCTGGACAGGGGAGGGCCCTACGAGCAGTACTTC.

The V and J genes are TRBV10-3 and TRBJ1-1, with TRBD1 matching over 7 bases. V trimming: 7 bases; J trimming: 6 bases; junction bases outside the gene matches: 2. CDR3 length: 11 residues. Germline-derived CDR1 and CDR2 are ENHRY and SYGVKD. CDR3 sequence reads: CAIKGGAEAFF. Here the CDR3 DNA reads TGTGCCATCAAAGGGGGCGCTGAAGCTTTCTTT.

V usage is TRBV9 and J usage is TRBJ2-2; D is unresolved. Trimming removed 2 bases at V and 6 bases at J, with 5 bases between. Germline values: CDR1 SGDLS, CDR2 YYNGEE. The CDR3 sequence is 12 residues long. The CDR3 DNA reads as TGTGCCAGCAGCGTGCAGCCCGGGGAGCTGTTTTTT. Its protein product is CASSVQPGELFF.

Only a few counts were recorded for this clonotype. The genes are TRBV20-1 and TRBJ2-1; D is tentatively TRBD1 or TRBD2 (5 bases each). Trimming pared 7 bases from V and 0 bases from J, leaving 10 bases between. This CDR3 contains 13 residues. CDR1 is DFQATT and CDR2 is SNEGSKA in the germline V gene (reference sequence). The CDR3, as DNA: TGCAGTGGGGGGATTAACTCCTACAATGAGCAGTTCTTC. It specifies CSGGINSYNEQFF.

The CDR3 DNA sequence: TGCAGCGTTCAGCCCCGAGCGACAGATACGCAGTATTTT. The encoded protein is CSVQPRATDTQYF. The chain recombines TRBV29-1 with TRBJ2-3; D gene uncertain. Germline V gene sequence: CDR1 SQVTM, CDR2 ANQGSEA. V shed 5 bases and J shed 3 bases, with 12 bases lying between them. CDR3 length equals 13 residues.

The CDR3 region is CASSSLGLAGSTDTQYF. The DNA for the CDR3 is TGTGCCAGCAGCTCCTTGGGACTAGCGGGGAGCACAGATACGCAGTATTTT. The gene calls are TRBV7-2 and TRBJ2-3; 13 bases match TRBD2. The V gene's germline CDR1 is SGHTA and CDR2 FQGNSA. V lost 4 bases, J lost 0 bases, and 4 bases stayed unmatched. The CDR3 length is 17 residues.

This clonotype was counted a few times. The CDR3 here is CASSETGGYGYTF. The CDR3 DNA reads as TGTGCCAGCAGTGAAACAGGGGGCTATGGCTACACCTTC. This chain joins TRBV12-3 or TRBV12-4 and TRBJ1-2; 8 bases match TRBD1. The CDR3 has 13 residues. Trimming at V came to 5 bases and at J to 4 bases, leaving 3 bases not matched to a gene.

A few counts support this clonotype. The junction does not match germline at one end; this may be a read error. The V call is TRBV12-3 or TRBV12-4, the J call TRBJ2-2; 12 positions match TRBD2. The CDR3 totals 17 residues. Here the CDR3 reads CASSLAGGGLNTGELFF. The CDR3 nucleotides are TGTGCCAGCAGTCTAGCGGGAGGGGGCCTGAACACCGGGGAGCTGTTTTTT.

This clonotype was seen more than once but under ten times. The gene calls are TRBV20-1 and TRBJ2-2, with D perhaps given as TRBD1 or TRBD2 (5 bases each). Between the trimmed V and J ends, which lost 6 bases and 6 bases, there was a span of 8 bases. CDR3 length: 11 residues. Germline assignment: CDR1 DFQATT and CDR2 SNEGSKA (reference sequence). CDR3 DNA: TGCAGTGCCCAGGGACCCGGGGAGCTGTTTTTT. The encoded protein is CSAQGPGELFF.

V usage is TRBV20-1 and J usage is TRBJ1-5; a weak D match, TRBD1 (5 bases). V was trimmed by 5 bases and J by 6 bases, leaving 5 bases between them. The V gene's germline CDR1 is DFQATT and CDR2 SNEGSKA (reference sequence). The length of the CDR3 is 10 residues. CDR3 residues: CSAGGQPQHF. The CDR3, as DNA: TGCAGTGCTGGGGGTCAGCCCCAGCATTTT.

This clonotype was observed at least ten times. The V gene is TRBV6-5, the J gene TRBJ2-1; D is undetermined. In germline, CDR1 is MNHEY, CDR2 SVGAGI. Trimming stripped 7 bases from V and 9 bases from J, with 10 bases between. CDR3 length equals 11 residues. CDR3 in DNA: TGTGCCAGCACCTTCCATGGTGAGCAGTTCTTC. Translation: CASTFHGEQFF.

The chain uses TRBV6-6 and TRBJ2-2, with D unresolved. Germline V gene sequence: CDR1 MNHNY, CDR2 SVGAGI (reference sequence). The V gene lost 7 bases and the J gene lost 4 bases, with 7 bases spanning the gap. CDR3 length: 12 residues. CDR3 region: CASKHSTGELFF. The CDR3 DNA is TGTGCCAGCAAGCATTCCACCGGGGAGCTGTTTTTT.

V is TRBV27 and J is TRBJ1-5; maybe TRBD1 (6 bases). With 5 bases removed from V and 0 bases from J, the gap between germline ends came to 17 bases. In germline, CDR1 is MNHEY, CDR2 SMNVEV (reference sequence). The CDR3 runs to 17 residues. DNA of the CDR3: TGTGCCAGCAGTGCATACAGGGACCCCTATAGCAATCAGCCCCAGCATTTT. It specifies CASSAYRDPYSNQPQHF.

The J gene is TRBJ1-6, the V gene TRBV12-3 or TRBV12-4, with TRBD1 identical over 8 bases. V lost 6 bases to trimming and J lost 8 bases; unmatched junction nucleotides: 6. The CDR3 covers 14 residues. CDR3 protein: CASSGTGLYSPLHF. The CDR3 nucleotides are TGTGCCAGCAGCGGGACAGGTCTTTATTCACCCCTCCACTTT.

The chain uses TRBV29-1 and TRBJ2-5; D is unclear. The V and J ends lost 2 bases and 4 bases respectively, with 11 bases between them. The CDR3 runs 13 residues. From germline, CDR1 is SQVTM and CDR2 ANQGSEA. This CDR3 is CSVESGRRETQYF. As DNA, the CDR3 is TGCAGCGTTGAATCGGGCCGGAGAGAGACCCAGTACTTC.

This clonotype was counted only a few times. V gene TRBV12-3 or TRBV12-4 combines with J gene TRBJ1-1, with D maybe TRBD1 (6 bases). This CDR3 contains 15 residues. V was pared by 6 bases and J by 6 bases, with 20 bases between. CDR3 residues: CASSRNSQGEAEAFF. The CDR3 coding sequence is TGTGCCAGCAGCCGCAACTCACAGGGCGAGGCTGAAGCTTTCTTT.

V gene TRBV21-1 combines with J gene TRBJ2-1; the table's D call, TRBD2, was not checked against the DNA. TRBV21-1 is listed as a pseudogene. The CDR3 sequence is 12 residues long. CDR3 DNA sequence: TGTGCCAGCCGGACTAGCGGACAACTTCAGTTCTTC. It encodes CASRTSGQLQFF.